A single sample is the source of the 23 T cell receptor beta chains below, sequenced in a study of Ad26.COV2.S vaccination and SARS-CoV-2 variants. Described treatment: 19 received Ad26.COV2.S at low or high dose, single or two shots; several received placebo; per-sample allocation not given. Following the first vaccine or placebo injection, samples were taken on day 63. The table came from immunoSEQ multiplex PCR; TCRdb's copy has only in-frame clones and leaves some out. The sample consists of about 350,000 clones, about 85% of them appearing once. The input for sequencing was peripheral blood, taken in a trial of Ad26.COV2.S vaccine versus placebo. These receptors came from a person aged 18 to 59 who received the Ad26.COV2.S COVID-19 vaccine or a placebo.

CDR3 region: CASSFTGGFYEQYF. The CDR3 region has the DNA TGTGCCAGCAGTTTTACGGGGGGTTTCTACGAGCAGTACTTC. The chain joins TRBV28 to TRBJ2-7; 7 nucleotides match TRBD2. The CDR3 spans 14 residues. Germline lookup yields CDR1 MDHEN and CDR2 SYDVKM. J lost 3 bases, V lost 3 bases, and 5 bases had no gene match.

The chain is built from TRBV12-5 and TRBJ1-4; unclear D gene. Germline-derived CDR1 and CDR2 are LGHNT and FRNRAP. This CDR3 has 16 residues. The V end lost 2 bases, the J end lost 8 bases, and 18 bases lay between the germline ends. The CDR3: CASGLTVGMADEKLFF. The CDR3 DNA follows: TGTGCTAGTGGTTTGACGGTTGGTATGGCAGACGAAAAACTGTTTTTT.

This clone was counted once. The chain uses TRBV7-9 and TRBJ2-1, with 12 nucleotides matching TRBD2. The ends lost 6 bases at V and 8 bases at J; junction bases unmatched: 11. From germline, CDR1 is SEHNR and CDR2 FQNEAQ (reference sequence). This CDR3 comprises 16 residues. The CDR3, as DNA: TGTGCCAGCAGACCCGAGTGGACTAGCGGGAAGGATGAGCAGTTCTTC. This gives the protein CASRPEWTSGKDEQFF.

This sequence joins TRBV5-5 and TRBJ2-5, with a tentative D call TRBD2 (6 bases). Germline V CDR1 and CDR2: SGHKS, YYEKEE (reference sequence). Trimming left V 6 bases short and J 5 bases short, with 20 bases between. This CDR3 has 15 amino acids. The CDR3, as DNA: TGTGCCAGCAACGTGGTCCCCGGGAGCGGGGAGACCCAGTACTTC. It yields the protein CASNVVPGSGETQYF.

The chain has TRBV15 and TRBJ2-7, with 7 bases fitting TRBD1. The V segment lost 4 bases and the J segment 2 bases; nucleotides outside the gene matches: 11. The CDR3 length is 16 residues. The germline V gene has CDR1 LNHNV and CDR2 YYDKDF (reference sequence). The CDR3 sequence is CATSTSQGDRTYEQYF. CDR3 sequence (DNA): TGTGCCACCAGCACCAGCCAGGGGGACAGAACCTACGAGCAGTACTTC.

This chain uses TRBV2 with TRBJ2-2; D is undetermined. The CDR3 loop spans 13 amino acids. The V end lost 11 bases, the J end lost 7 bases, and 17 bases lay between the germline ends. Germline-derived CDR1 and CDR2 are SNHLY and FYNNEI. The CDR3 reads CAVISGPHGELFF. For the CDR3, the DNA is TGTGCCGTCATTTCCGGGCCCCACGGGGAGCTGTTTTTT. Filled out from reference TRBV2 and TRBJ2-2, the complete variable domain reads EPEVTQTPSHQVTQMGQEVILRCVPISNHLYFYWYRQILGQKVEFLVSFYNNEISEKSEIFDDQFSVERPDGSNFTLKIRSTKLEDSAMYFCAVISGPHGELFFGEGSRLTVL.

The V gene is TRBV29-1, the J gene TRBJ2-7; no reliable D call. The CDR3 covers 13 residues. The V gene lost 4 bases and the J gene lost 6 bases, with 16 bases spanning the gap. The V gene's germline CDR1 is SQVTM and CDR2 ANQGSEA. CDR3 residues: CSVVFQPPGEQYF. In DNA, the CDR3 is TGCAGCGTTGTTTTTCAACCCCCGGGCGAGCAGTACTTC.

The chain couples TRBV20-1 to TRBJ2-5, with D unclear. Germline V gives CDR1 DFQATT, CDR2 SNEGSKA (reference sequence). The V end was cut by 3 bases, the J end by 4 bases, with 3 bases between. The CDR3 loop spans 10 amino acids. The CDR3 spells CSARRETQYF. CDR3 DNA: TGCAGTGCTAGGCGAGAGACCCAGTACTTC.

This sequence joins TRBV21-1 and TRBJ2-5; the table's D gene call, TRBD1, was not cross checked with the DNA. TRBV21-1 is deemed a pseudogene. CDR3 size: 14 residues. CDR3 nucleotide sequence: TGTGCCAGCTGTGAGCACAGGCCTCAAGAGACCCAGTACTTC. This codes for CASCEHRPQETQYF.

This sequence joins TRBV25-1 and TRBJ2-4; possible D gene TRBD2, 5 bases. The CDR3 consists of 13 residues. V dropped 8 bases and J dropped 7 bases, with 15 bases sitting between them. CDR1 MGHDK and CDR2 SYGVNS come from the germline V gene. The CDR3 sequence: CASQNSGSNIQYF. The CDR3 DNA sequence: TGTGCCAGCCAAAACAGTGGGAGTAACATTCAGTACTTC.

V and J are TRBV29-1 and TRBJ2-2; possibly TRBD2 for D (10 bases). The CDR3 loop spans 21 amino acids. Germline assignment: CDR1 SQVTM and CDR2 ANQGSEA. Between the trimmed V and J ends, which lost 1 base and 7 bases, there was a span of 34 bases. CDR3: CSVEVRQGEGSGRAVGGELFF. CDR3 nucleotides: TGCAGCGTTGAAGTCCGACAGGGGGAAGGGAGCGGGAGGGCCGTTGGCGGGGAGCTGTTTTTT.

V and J are TRBV11-2 and TRBJ1-1, with D possibly TRBD1 on 5 matching bases. This CDR3 is 18 amino acids long. Per the germline V gene, CDR1 is SGHAT and CDR2 is FQNNGV. V lost 1 base and J lost 8, with 26 bases in between. DNA of the CDR3: TGTGCCAGCAGCTTAGTTCTTTTGCCGGACACGACCGTAAACGAAGCTTTCTTT. Translated, it gives CASSLVLLPDTTVNEAFF.

The CDR3 sequence: CASSYAAGAETQYF. The CDR3 DNA is TGTGCCAGCAGTTACGCAGCAGGGGCAGAGACCCAGTACTTC. This sequence joins TRBV6-2 or TRBV6-3 and TRBJ2-5; D is possibly TRBD1 (6 bases). The germline gives CDR1 MNHEY, CDR2 SVGEGT. V was pared by 2 bases and J by 4 bases, with 11 bases between. The CDR3 totals 14 residues.

This rearrangement joins TRBV7-8 to TRBJ2-7; 13 nucleotides match TRBD2. Germline CDR1 reads SGHVS; CDR2 reads FQNEAQ. The CDR3 totals 15 residues. V gave up 5 bases and J gave up 6 bases; unmatched junction bases: 7. CDR3 residues: CASSTRTSGGGEQYF. The CDR3 DNA reads as TGTGCCAGCAGCACCAGGACTAGCGGGGGAGGCGAGCAGTACTTC.

The CDR3 sequence is CASSLIPTSLEQFF. In DNA form, the CDR3 reads TGTGCCAGCAGCTTAATCCCCACTAGCTTAGAGCAGTTCTTC. The chain recombines TRBV7-2 with TRBJ2-1; tentatively, D is TRBD2 (6 bases). Germline values: CDR1 SGHTA, CDR2 FQGNSA. The CDR3 extends over 14 amino acids. The V gene lost 2 bases and the J gene lost 10 bases, with 15 bases spanning the gap.

On this clone itself: This same CDR3 is encoded by further DNA sequences in the sample. The gene calls are TRBV3-1 (or the pseudogene TRBV3-2) and TRBJ1-1; no firm D call. V lost 4 bases and J lost 1, with 7 bases in between. The CDR3 covers 13 residues. Per germline, CDR1 LGHDT and CDR2 YNNKEL (reference sequence). This CDR3 reads CASSPRANTEAFF. As DNA, the CDR3 is TGTGCCAGCAGCCCTCGAGCGAACACTGAAGCTTTCTTT.

The rearrangement joins TRBV18 to TRBJ2-5; TRBD1 aligns across 7 bases. This CDR3 is built from 13 residues. The J segment lost 5 bases and the V segment lost 4 bases, leaving 4 bases of the junction unmatched. Germline V gives CDR1 KGHSH, CDR2 LQKENI. In nucleotides, the CDR3 is TGTGCCAGCTCACAGGGACAGCGGGAGACCCAGTACTTC. It translates to CASSQGQRETQYF.

This clone was seen once. V gene TRBV9 combines with J gene TRBJ2-3, with 7 bases fitting TRBD1. From germline, CDR1 is SGDLS and CDR2 YYNGEE. The length of the CDR3 is 15 residues. With V trimmed by 4 bases and J by 10 bases, 15 bases remained unmatched. The CDR3 coding sequence is TGTGCCAGCAGCCAACGGCCGGGACAGCCCCCGCCGCAGTATTTT. Its translation: CASSQRPGQPPPQYF. Full variable domain (outside the CDR3, taken from reference TRBV9 and TRBJ2-3): DSGVTQTPKHLITATGQRVTLRCSPRSGDLSVYWYQQSLDQGLQFLIQYYNGEERAKGNILERFSAQQFPDLHSELNLSSLELGDSALYFCASSQRPGQPPPQYFGPGTRLTVL.

The chain carries TRBV2 and TRBJ2-1, with D maybe TRBD2 (6 bases). The CDR3 runs 14 residues. V was shortened by 6 bases and J by 3 bases, with 12 bases between the two germline ends. CDR1 is SNHLY, CDR2 FYNNEI, per germline. Written as DNA, the CDR3 is TGTGCCAGCAGATTTAGCGGTGGCTACAATGAGCAGTTCTTC. Protein sequence: CASRFSGGYNEQFF.

The chain recombines TRBV27 with TRBJ2-5; 10 nucleotides agree with TRBD1. V dropped 5 bases and J dropped 4; count of bases not matched to a gene: 4. Germline V gives CDR1 MNHEY, CDR2 SMNVEV (reference sequence). This CDR3 is built from 14 residues. The CDR3 loop reads CASSPRTGGETQYF. CDR3 sequence (DNA): TGTGCCAGCAGTCCACGGACAGGGGGAGAGACCCAGTACTTC.

The CDR3 DNA reads as TGTGCCTGGTCAACGGGGGAAAGGGGCCAGTACTTC. Translation gives CAWSTGERGQYF. V gene TRBV30 combines with J gene TRBJ2-7; the D gene is possibly TRBD2 (6 bases). V lost 5 bases, J lost 10 bases, and 18 bases lay in between. CDR3 length: 12 amino acids. Germline V lookup: CDR1 GTSNPN, CDR2 SVGIG (reference sequence).

The chain is built from TRBV12-3 or TRBV12-4 and TRBJ2-1; D remains ambiguous. There are 13 residues in the CDR3. Between the trimmed V and J ends, which lost 4 bases and 2 bases, there was a span of 6 bases. The CDR3 spells CASSSRAYNEQFF. DNA of the CDR3: TGTGCCAGCAGTTCACGGGCCTACAATGAGCAGTTCTTC.

V gene TRBV30 combines with J gene TRBJ2-2; tentatively, D is TRBD1 or TRBD2 (6 bases each). CDR3 length: 13 residues. V was pared by 8 bases and J by 7 bases, with 17 bases between. The germline CDR1 and CDR2 sequences are GTSNPN and SVGIG (reference sequence). CDR3 sequence (DNA): TGTGCCGGAGTCCAGGGGAGGAACGGGGAGCTGTTTTTT. This sequence encodes CAGVQGRNGELFF.